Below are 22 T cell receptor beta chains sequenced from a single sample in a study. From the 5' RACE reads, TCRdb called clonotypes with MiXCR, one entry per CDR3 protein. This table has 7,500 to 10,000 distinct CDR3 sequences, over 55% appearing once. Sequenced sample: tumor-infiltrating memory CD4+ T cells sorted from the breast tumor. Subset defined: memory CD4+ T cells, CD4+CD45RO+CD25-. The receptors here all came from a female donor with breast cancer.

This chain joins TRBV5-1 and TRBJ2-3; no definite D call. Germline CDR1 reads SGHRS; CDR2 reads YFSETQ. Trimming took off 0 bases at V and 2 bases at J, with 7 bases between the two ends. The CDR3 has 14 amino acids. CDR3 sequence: CASSLGGPTDTQYF. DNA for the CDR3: TGCGCCAGCAGCTTGGGCGGACCCACAGATACGCAGTATTTT.

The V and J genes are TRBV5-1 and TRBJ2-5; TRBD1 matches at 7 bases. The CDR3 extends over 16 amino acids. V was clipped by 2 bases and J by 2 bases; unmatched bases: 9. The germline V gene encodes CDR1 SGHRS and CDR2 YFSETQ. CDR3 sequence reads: CASSLWTGRMQETQYF. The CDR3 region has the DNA TGCGCCAGCAGCTTATGGACAGGCCGAATGCAAGAGACCCAGTACTTC. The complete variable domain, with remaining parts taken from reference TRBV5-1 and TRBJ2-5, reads KAGVTQTPRYLIKTRGQQVTLSCSPISGHRSVSWYQQTPGQGLQFLFEYFSETQRNKGNFPGRFSGRQFSNSRSEMNVSTLELGDSALYLCASSLWTGRMQETQYFGPGTRLLVL.

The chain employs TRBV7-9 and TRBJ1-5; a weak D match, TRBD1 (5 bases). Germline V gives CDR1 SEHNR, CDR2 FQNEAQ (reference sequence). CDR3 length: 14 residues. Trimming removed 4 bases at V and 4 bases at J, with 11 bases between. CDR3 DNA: TGTGCCAGCAGCTCCCAGCGGGGGAATCAGCCCCAGCATTTT. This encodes CASSSQRGNQPQHF.

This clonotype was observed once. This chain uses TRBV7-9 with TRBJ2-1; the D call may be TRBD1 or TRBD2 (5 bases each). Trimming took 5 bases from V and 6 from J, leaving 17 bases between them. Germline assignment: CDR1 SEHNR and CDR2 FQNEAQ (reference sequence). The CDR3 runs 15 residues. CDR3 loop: CASSRPGPRFNEQFF. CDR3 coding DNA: TGTGCCAGCAGCCGGCCGGGACCGAGGTTCAATGAGCAGTTCTTC.

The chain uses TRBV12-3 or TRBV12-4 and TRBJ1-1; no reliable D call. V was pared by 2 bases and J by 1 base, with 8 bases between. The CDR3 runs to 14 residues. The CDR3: CASSLQAKNTEAFF. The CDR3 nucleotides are TGTGCCAGCAGTTTACAGGCTAAGAACACTGAAGCTTTCTTT.

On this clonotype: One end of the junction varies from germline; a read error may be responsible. CDR3 loop: CGARKANYGYTF. CDR3 coding DNA: TGCGGTGCTAGAAAAGCTAACTATGGCTACACCTTC. The V and J genes are TRBV20-1 and TRBJ1-2; D is unresolved. Germline lookup yields CDR1 DFQATT and CDR2 SNEGSKA (reference sequence). This CDR3 comprises 12 residues.

This chain's CDR3 is CASSLRGITETQYF. The CDR3 nucleotides are TGCGCCAGCAGCTTGCGGGGGATCACAGAGACCCAGTACTTC. The rearrangement uses TRBV5-1 and TRBJ2-5; possible D gene TRBD2, 6 bases. V lost 1 base, J lost 4 bases, and 11 bases lay in between. This CDR3 has 14 amino acids. Germline loops: CDR1 SGHRS, CDR2 YFSETQ.

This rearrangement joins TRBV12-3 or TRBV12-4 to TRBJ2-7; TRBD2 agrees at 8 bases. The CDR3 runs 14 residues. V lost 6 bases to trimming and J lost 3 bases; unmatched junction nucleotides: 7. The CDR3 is CASSVSGSIYEQYF. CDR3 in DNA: TGTGCCAGCAGCGTCAGCGGGAGCATCTACGAGCAGTACTTC.

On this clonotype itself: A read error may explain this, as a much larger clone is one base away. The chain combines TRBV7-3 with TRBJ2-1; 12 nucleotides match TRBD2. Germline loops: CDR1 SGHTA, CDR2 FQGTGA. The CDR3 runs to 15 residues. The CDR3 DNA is TGTGCCAGCAGCTCCCTAGCGGGAGGGACAAATGGGCAGTTCTTC. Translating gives CASSSLAGGTNGQFF.

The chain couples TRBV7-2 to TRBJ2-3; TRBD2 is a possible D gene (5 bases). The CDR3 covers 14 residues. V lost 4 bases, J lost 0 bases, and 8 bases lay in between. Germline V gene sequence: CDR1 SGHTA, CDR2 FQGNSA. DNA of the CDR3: TGTGCCAGCAGCTCGACTATTAGCACAGATACGCAGTATTTT. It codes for CASSSTISTDTQYF.

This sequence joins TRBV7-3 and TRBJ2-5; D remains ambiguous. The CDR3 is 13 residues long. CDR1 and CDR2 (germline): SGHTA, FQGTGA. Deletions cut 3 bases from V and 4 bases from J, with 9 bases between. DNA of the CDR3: TGTGCCAGCAGCTTTTGGGGTGGAGAGACCCAGTACTTC. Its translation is CASSFWGGETQYF.

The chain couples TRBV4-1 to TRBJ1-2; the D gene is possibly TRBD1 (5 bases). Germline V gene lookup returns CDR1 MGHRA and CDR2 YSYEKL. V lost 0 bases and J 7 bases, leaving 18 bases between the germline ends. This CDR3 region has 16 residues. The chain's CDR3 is CASSQDRRGEVSGYTF. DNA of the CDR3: TGCGCCAGCAGCCAAGATAGGCGAGGGGAAGTAAGTGGCTACACCTTC.

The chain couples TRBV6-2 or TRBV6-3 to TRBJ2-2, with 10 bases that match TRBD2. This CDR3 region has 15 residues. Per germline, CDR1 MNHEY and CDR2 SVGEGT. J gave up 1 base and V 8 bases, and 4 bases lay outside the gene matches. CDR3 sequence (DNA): TGTGCCAGCGGTACTAGCGGGGAGAACACCGGGGAGCTGTTTTTT. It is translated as CASGTSGENTGELFF.

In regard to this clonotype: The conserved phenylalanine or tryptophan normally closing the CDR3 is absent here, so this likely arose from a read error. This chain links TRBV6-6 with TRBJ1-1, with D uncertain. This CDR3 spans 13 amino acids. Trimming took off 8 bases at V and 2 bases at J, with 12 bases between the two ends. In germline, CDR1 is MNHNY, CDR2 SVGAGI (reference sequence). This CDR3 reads CASGTPGNTEAFL. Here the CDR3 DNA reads TGTGCCAGCGGAACCCCTGGAAACACTGAAGCTTTCTTG.

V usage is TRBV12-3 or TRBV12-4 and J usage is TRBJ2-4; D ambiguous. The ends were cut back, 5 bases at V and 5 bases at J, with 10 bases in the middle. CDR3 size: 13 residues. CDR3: CASSTNLENIQYF. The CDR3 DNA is TGTGCCAGCAGTACAAACCTAGAAAACATTCAGTACTTC.

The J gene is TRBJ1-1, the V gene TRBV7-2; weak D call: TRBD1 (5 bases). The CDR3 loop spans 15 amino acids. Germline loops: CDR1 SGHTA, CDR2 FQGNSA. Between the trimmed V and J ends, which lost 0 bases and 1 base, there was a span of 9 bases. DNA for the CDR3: TGTGCCAGCAGCTTAGCTGGGGGTAGGAACACTGAAGCTTTCTTT. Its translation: CASSLAGGRNTEAFF.

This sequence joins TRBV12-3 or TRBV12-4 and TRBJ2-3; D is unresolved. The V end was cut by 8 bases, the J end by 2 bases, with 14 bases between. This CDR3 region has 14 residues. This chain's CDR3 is CASGMLGNTDTQYF. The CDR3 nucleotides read TGTGCCAGCGGCATGCTGGGGAACACAGATACGCAGTATTTT.

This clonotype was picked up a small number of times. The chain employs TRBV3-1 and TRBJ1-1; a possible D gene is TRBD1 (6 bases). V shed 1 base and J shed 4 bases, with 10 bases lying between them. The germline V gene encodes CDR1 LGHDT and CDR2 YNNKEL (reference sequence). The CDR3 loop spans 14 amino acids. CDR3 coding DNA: TGTGCCAGCAGCCAAGCGGTAGGGGGCACTGAAGCTTTCTTT. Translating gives CASSQAVGGTEAFF.

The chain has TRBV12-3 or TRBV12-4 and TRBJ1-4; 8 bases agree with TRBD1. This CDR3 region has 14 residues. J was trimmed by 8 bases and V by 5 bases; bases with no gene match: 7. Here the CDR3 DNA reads TGTGCCAGCAGTCCGACAGGGGAGGGAGAAAAACTGTTTTTT. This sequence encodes CASSPTGEGEKLFF.

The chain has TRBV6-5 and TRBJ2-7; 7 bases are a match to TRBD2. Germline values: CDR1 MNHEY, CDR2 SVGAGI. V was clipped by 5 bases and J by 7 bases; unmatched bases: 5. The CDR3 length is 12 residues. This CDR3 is CASSPLGGEQYF. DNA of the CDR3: TGTGCCAGCAGTCCCTTGGGGGGGGAGCAGTACTTC.

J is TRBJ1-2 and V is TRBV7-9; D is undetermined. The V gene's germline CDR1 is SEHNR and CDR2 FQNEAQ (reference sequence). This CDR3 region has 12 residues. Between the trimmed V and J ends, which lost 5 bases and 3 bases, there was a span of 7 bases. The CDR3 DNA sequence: TGTGCCAGCAGCCGGGAAGACTATGGCTACACCTTC. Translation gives CASSREDYGYTF.

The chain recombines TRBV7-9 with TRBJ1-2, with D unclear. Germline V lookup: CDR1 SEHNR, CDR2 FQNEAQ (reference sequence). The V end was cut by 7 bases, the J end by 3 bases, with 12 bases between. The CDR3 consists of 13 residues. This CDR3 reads CASTPDGDYGYTF. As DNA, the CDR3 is TGTGCCAGCACCCCGGACGGAGACTATGGCTACACCTTC.